This T cell receptor (beta chain) comes out of a study of STAT5B mutations in CD4+ large granular lymphocyte leukemia. Looking at the study overall: Among healthy controls, a particular HLA allele went with more CDR3 'QG' motifs. Study-level points and caveats: Main leukemic clonotypes were patient-specific, but 20% to 25% appeared at low frequency elsewhere. Top patient clones used TRBV06 genes more often: 8/27 versus 2/35 in controls.

Turning to this clone: Its antigen is unidentified.

Sequencing was performed with immunoSEQ multiplex PCR; in TCRdb, only in-frame clones are kept and a portion is missing. The data show 20,000 to 25,000 clones, roughly 70% seen once. V lost 0 bases and J lost 5, with 11 bases in between. The CDR3 runs to 15 residues. CDR1 is SGHRS and CDR2 is YFSETQ in the germline V gene. V usage is TRBV5-1 and J usage is TRBJ2-2; D is perhaps TRBD1 (6 bases). The source is a human donor in good health. The sequenced sample consisted of CD4+ T cells from blood buffy coats. CDR3 sequence reads: CASSLDFRGTGELFF. DNA of the CDR3: TGCGCCAGCAGCTTGGACTTCAGGGGTACCGGGGAGCTGTTTTTT.